This entry features one T cell receptor beta chain sequence. The table came from immunoSEQ multiplex PCR; TCRdb's copy has only in-frame clones and leaves some out. Of 85,000 to 95,000 clones listed, about 88% were seen once; the top ten hold around 5.2%. The sample is drawn from a study of blood T cell repertoires in COVID-19. The CDR3 consists of 16 residues. The junction had 5 bases not matched to a gene; V was cut back by 4 bases and J by 3 bases. In germline, CDR1 is LGHDT, CDR2 YNNKEL (reference sequence). The sequence came from a woman of 80 years or more with active COVID-19. Sequencing was carried out using peripheral blood. The gene calls are TRBV3-1 (or the pseudogene TRBV3-2) and TRBJ2-5; TRBD2 matches 13 bases. CDR3 DNA: TGTGCCAGCAGCCTCAGGACTAGCGGGAGTAAAGAGACCCAGTACTTC. Protein sequence: CASSLRTSGSKETQYF.